This T cell receptor (beta chain) was recorded in a study of Ad26.COV2.S vaccination and SARS-CoV-2 variants. Libraries were prepared by immunoSEQ multiplex PCR; TCRdb keeps only in-frame clonotypes and omits some of them. The table includes 380,000 or so clones, approximately 86% detected once. Treatment in this sample: about 20 received Ad26.COV2.S at low or high dose, single or two shots; 5 received placebo; per-sample allocation not given. Sampling was done on day 63 after the first vaccine or placebo injection. Germline V gene data show CDR1 as SGHTA and CDR2 as FQGNSA. Trimming cost V 5 bases and J 9 bases, with 11 bases left between them. This CDR3 spans 12 amino acids.

This TCR came from a person between 18 and 65 years old who received the Ad26.COV2.S COVID-19 vaccine or a placebo. The chain links TRBV7-2 to TRBJ2-1, with a weak D call TRBD1 (6 bases). This specimen consisted of peripheral blood, obtained in a trial of Ad26.COV2.S vaccine versus placebo. The chain's CDR3 is CASSPTGGEQFF. Written as DNA, the CDR3 is TGTGCCAGCAGCCCGACAGGCGGTGAGCAGTTCTTC.